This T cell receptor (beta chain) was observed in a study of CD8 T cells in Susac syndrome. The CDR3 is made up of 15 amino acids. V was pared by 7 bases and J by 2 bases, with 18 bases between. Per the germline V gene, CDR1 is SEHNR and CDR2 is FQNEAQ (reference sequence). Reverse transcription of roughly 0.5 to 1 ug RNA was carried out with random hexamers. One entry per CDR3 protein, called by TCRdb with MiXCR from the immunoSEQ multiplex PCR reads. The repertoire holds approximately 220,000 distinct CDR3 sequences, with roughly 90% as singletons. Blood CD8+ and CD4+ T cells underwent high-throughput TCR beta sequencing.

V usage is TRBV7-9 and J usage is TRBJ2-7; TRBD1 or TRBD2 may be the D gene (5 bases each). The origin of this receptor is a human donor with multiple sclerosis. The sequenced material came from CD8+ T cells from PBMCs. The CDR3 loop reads CASTGPALPAYEQYF. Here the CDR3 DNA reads TGTGCCAGCACGGGGCCGGCATTGCCTGCCTACGAGCAGTACTTC.